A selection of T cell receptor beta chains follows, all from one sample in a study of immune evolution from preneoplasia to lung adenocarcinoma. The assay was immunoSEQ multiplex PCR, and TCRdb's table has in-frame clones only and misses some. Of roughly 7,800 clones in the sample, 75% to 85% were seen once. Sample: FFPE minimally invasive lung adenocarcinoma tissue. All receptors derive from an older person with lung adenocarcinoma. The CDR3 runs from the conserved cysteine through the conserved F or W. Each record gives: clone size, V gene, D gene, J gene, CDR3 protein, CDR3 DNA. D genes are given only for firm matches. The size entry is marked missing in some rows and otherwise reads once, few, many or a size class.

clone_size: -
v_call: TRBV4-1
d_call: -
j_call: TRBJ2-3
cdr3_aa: CASSQDRAASSTDTQYF
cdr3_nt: TGCGCCAGCAGCCAAGACCGAGCGGCCAGTAGCACAGATACGCAGTATTTT

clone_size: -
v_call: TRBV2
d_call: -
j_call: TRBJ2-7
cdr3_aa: CASSYGRVPSYEQYF
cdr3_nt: TGTGCCAGCAGCTACGGACGAGTACCTTCCTACGAGCAGTACTTC

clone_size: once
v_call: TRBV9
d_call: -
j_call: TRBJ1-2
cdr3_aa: CASSAFRTPNYGYTF
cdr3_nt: TGTGCCAGCAGCGCGTTTCGGACGCCGAACTATGGCTACACCTTC

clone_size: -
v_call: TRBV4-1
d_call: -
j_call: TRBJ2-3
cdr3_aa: CASSHPGSVTDTQYF
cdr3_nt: TGCGCCAGCAGCCATCCGGGTAGCGTCACAGATACGCAGTATTTT

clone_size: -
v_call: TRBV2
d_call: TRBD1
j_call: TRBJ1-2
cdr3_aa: CAGKDRPLGGYTF
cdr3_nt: TGTGCCGGCAAGGACAGGCCCCTCGGCGGCTACACCTTC

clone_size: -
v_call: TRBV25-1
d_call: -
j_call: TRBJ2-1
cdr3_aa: CASSDWLSYNEQFF
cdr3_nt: TGTGCCAGCAGTGATTGGCTCTCCTACAATGAGCAGTTCTTC

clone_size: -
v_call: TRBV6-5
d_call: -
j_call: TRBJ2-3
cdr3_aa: CASSYSTPPGTDTQYF
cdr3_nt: TGTGCCAGCAGTTACTCGACCCCCCCAGGAACAGATACGCAGTATTTT

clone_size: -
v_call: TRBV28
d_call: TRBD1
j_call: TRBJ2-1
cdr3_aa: CASSFYRGRVHEQFF
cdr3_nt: TGTGCCAGCAGTTTCTACAGGGGGCGGGTCCATGAGCAGTTCTTC

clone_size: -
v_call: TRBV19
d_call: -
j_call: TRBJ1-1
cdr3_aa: CASSILGRNTEAFF
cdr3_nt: TGTGCCAGTAGTATCTTAGGGAGGAACACTGAAGCTTTCTTT

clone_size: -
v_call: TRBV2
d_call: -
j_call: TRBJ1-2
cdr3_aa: CASSELRDSNYGYTF
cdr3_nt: TGTGCCAGCAGTGAATTGAGAGACAGTAACTATGGCTACACCTTC

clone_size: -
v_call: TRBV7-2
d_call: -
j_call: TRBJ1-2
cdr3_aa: CASSFGSGGYTF
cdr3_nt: TGTGCCAGCAGCTTCGGTAGCGGTGGCTACACCTTC

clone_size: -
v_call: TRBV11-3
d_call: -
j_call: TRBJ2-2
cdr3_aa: CASSPRQSQGHGELFF
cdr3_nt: TGTGCCAGCAGCCCCCGACAGTCCCAAGGGCACGGGGAGCTGTTTTTT

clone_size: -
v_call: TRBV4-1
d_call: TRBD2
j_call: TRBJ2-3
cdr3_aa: CASSPSRGAGVVTQYF
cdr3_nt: TGCGCCAGCAGCCCCAGCCGAGGTGCGGGAGTGGTTACGCAGTATTTT

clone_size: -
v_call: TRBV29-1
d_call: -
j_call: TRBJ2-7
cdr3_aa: CSVVNGVNEQYF
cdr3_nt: TGCAGCGTTGTAAATGGGGTCAACGAGCAGTACTTC

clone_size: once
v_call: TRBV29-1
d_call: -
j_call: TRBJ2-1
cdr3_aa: CSVEKAGTFNEQFF
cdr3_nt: TGCAGCGTTGAAAAGGCGGGGACATTCAATGAGCAGTTCTTC

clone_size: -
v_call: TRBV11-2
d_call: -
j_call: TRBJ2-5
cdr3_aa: CASSSTGQETQYF
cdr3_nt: TGTGCCAGCAGCTCAACAGGGCAAGAGACCCAGTACTTC

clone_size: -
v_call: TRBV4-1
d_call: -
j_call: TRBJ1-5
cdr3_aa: CASSQEGTFVNQPQHF
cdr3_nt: TGCGCCAGCAGCCAAGAAGGGACCTTTGTGAATCAGCCCCAGCATTTT

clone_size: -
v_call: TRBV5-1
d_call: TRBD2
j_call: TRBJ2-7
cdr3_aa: CASSPGGDYEQYF
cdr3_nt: TGCGCCAGCAGCCCCGGGGGGGATTACGAGCAGTACTTC

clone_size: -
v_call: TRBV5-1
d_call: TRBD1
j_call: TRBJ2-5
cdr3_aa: CASTKRQGGETQYF
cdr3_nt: TGCGCCAGCACCAAGCGACAGGGCGGAGAGACCCAGTACTTC

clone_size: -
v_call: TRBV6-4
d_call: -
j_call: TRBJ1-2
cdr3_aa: CASSDSGQGNGYTF
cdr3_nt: TGTGCCAGCAGTGACTCTGGGCAGGGGAATGGCTACACCTTC

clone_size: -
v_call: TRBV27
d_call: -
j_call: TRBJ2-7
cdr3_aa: CAGGPHPYEQYF
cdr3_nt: TGTGCCGGCGGGCCTCATCCCTACGAGCAGTACTTC

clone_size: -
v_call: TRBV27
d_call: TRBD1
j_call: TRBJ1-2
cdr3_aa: CASSLWAGGNSYGYTF
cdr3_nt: TGTGCCAGCAGTTTATGGGCAGGGGGCAATAGCTATGGCTACACCTTC

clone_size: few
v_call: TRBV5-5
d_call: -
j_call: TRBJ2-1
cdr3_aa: CASSQPGWQFF
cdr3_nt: TGTGCCAGCAGCCAACCGGGGTGGCAGTTCTTC

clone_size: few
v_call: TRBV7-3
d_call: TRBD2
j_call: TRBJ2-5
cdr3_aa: CASSLTLAGFGETQYF
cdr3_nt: TGTGCCAGCAGCTTAACACTAGCGGGGTTCGGTGAGACCCAGTACTTC

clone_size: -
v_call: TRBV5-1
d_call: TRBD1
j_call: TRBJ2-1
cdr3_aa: CASSLGQGAGEEQFF
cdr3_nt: TGCGCCAGCAGCCTCGGACAGGGGGCCGGGGAGGAGCAGTTCTTC

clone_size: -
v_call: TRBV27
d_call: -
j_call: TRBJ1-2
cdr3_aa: CASSLKASYGYTF
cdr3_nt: TGTGCCAGCAGTTTAAAGGCCAGCTATGGCTACACCTTC

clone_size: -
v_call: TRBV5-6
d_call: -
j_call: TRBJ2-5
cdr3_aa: CASSLGPRSQETQYF
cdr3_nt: TGTGCCAGCAGCTTAGGACCGCGCTCCCAAGAGACCCAGTACTTC

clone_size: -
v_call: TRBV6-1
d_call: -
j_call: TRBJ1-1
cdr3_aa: CASSQTRRTNTEAFF
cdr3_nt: TGTGCCAGCAGTCAAACTAGACGGACGAACACTGAAGCTTTCTTT

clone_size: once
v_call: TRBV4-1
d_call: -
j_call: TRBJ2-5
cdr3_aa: CASSQGQWATGETQYF
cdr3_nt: TGCGCCAGCAGCCAAGGACAGTGGGCCACGGGGGAGACCCAGTACTTC

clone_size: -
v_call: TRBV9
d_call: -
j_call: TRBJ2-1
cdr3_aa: CASSAPGTHNEQFF
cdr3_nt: TGTGCCAGCAGCGCCCCCGGGACGCATAATGAGCAGTTCTTC